The sequence of this T cell receptor beta chain was determined in a study of blood T cell repertoires in COVID-19. CDR1 and CDR2 from the germline V gene are SGHRS and YFSETQ. Trimming stripped 0 bases from V and 8 bases from J, with 14 bases between. CDR3 length equals 15 residues. Authors' data handling: The authors estimated nucleated cell counts from reference gene primer amplification. Profiled with immunoSEQ multiplex PCR; TCRdb holds only in-frame clones, not every one. V, J and clone size derive from that table, while D and trimming were established from the DNA sequence. The sample has 150,000 to 200,000 clones; around 86% are singletons.

This TCR was recovered from a young man with acute or convalescent COVID-19. The chain has TRBV5-1 and TRBJ1-4; weak D call: TRBD1 (5 bases). Specimen: peripheral blood. The CDR3 loop reads CASSLVGGEGEKLFF. Written as DNA, the CDR3 is TGCGCCAGCAGCTTGGTAGGAGGGGAGGGAGAAAAACTGTTTTTT.